Only a few counts were recorded for the clone carrying this T cell receptor beta chain. Its cognate antigen is unknown. The data stem from a study of T cell repertoires in cytomegalovirus infection. Whole-study context: HLA-C-restricted CMV epitopes, recently identified, and well-studied HLA-B-restricted ones were used by the study. A matching HLA type, together with CMV infection, was signaled by public TCR beta signatures. The study, taken as a whole, reports: In two of eight donors, the top clonotype was HLA-C-restricted CMV-specific. Of the TCR beta families, the public ones yielded a cumulative frequency that identified carriers of CMV plus the relevant HLA.

TCRdb called the reads again in MiXCR, with one record for every CDR3 protein. The sample contains under 95,000 distinct CDR3 sequences, approximately 46% of which appear only once. From germline, CDR1 is WNHNN and CDR2 SYGVQD (reference sequence). Trimming cost V 5 bases and J 5 bases; bases outside gene matches: 7. The CDR3 consists of 14 residues. The sequencing here drew on CD8+ T cells from cultured PBMCs, taken from culture after CMV antigen stimulation. The clonotype comes from a human donor in good health (CMV status not recorded). Some clones in this sample may be carry-over from other donors' samples. The chain uses TRBV10-1 and TRBJ2-7, with 9 bases lining up with TRBD1. The CDR3 region is CASSTGTGIHEQYF. Here the CDR3 DNA reads TGCGCCAGCAGTACCGGGACAGGGATCCACGAGCAGTACTTC.